This T cell receptor beta chain came from a study of T cells in Graves' hyperthyroidism and ophthalmopathy. Study context: The blood sample was taken at first diagnosis, before treatment began. Study-wide points: In blood, most of the thyroid clonotypes expanded above 0.001 were also present. A model of 13 V-J features distinguished ophthalmopathy from stable hyperthyroidism.

Regions amplified from RNA transcripts were the TCR beta CDR3 regions. First-round RT-PCR with HTBI primers amplified the TCR CDR3 region. TCRdb re-called the multiplex PCR reads with MiXCR, one entry per CDR3 protein. The sample yields hundreds of thousands of distinct CDR3 sequences, roughly a sixth seen once. This clonotype came up many times. Its target is not known. CDR3 length equals 13 residues. V gave up 3 bases and J gave up 7 bases, with 12 bases separating them. CDR1 is SNHLY, CDR2 FYNNEI, per germline. Isolation of PBMCs was performed on 8.5 to 10 ml fresh peripheral blood. The V gene is TRBV2, the J gene TRBJ1-2; D perhaps matches TRBD1 (6 bases). Sequencing was done on a sample of blood. This receptor was taken from a woman aged 40 to 55 with Graves' ophthalmopathy. This chain's CDR3 is CASSDRGRGGYTF. The DNA for the CDR3 is TGTGCCAGCAGTGACAGGGGAAGAGGTGGCTACACCTTC.